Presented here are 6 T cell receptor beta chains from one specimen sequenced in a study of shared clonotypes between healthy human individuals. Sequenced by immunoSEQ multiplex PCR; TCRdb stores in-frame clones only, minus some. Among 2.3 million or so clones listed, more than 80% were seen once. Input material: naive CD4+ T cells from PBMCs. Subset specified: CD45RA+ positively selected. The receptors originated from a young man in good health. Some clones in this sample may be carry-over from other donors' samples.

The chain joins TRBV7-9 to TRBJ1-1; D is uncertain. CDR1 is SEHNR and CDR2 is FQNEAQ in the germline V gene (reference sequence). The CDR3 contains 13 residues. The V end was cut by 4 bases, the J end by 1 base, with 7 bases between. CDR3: CASSSLWNTEAFF. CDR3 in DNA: TGTGCCAGCAGCTCCCTCTGGAACACTGAAGCTTTCTTT.

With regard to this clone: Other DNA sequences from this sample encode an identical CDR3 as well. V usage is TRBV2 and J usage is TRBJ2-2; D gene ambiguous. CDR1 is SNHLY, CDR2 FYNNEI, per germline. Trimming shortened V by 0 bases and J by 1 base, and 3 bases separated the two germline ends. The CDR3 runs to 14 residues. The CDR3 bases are TGTGCCAGCAGTGAAGCGCGGAACACCGGGGAGCTGTTTTTT. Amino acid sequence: CASSEARNTGELFF.

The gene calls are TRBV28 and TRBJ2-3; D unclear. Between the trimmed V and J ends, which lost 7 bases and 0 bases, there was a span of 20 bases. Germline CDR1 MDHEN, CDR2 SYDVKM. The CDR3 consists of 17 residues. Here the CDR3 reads CASKTNVPRLSTDTQYF. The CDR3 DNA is TGTGCCAGCAAAACTAATGTGCCCCGCCTTAGCACAGATACGCAGTATTTT.

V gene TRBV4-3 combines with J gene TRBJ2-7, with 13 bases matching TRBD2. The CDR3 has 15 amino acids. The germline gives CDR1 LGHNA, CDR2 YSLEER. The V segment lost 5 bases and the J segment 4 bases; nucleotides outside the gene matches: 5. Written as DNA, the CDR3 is TGCGCCAGCAGCAGGACTAGCGGGAGAAGGTACGAGCAGTACTTC. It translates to CASSRTSGRRYEQYF.

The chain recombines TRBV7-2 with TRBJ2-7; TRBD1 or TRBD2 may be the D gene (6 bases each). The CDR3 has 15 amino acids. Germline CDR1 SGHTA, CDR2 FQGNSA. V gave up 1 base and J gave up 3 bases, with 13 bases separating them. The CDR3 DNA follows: TGTGCCAGCAGCTTAGTTTCGGGGGCTCGCTACGAGCAGTACTTC. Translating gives CASSLVSGARYEQYF.

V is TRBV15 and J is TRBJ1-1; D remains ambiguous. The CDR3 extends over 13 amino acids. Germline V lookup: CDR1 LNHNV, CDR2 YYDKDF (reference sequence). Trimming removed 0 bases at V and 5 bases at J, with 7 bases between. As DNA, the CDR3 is TGTGCCACCAGCAGAGATCTGGCAACTGAAGCTTTCTTT. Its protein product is CATSRDLATEAFF.